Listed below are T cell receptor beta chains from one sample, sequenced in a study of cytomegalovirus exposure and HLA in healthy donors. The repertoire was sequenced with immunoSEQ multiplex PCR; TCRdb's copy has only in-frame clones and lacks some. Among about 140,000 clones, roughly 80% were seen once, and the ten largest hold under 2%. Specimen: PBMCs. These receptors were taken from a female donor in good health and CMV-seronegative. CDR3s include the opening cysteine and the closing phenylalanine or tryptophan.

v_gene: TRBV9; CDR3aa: CASSVGAGQYEQYF
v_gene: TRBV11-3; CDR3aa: CASSLEGGPTYEQYF
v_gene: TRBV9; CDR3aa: CASSPSVGREKLFF
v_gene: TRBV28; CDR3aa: CASSFAGGEVYNEQFF
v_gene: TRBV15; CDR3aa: CATSRDTAGFYGYTF
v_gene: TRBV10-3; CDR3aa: CAISEAGQGIYGYTF
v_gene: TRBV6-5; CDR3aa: CASSQDRVGQPQHF
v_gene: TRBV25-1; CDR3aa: CASSAGTGGSYEQYF
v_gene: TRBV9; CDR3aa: CASSVDQVPNYGYTF
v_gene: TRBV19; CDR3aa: CASSTGTSGTDTQYF
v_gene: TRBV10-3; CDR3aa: CAISESPKETVPTEAFF
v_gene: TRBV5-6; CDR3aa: CASSLVGGGTDTQYF
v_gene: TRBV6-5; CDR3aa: CASSPWGGNYGYTF
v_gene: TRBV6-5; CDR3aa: CASSPKGANYGYTF
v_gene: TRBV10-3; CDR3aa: CAISEDDRGGRYTF
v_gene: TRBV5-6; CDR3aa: CASSLRSGTGELFF
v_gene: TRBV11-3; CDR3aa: CATEIQGYGYTF
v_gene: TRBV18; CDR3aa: CASCTDSTNTEAFF
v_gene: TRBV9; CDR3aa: CASSAGDRRNEQFF
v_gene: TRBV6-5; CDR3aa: CASGRRDGGFHEQFF
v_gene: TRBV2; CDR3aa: CASPGGPPLEDEQFF
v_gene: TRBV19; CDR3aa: CASSIGRANTEAFF
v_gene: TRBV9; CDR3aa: CASSVGSRPSTDTQYF
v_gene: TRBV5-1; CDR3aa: CASSRGGGTGELFF
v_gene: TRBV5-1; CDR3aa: CASSLDGGNSGANVLTF
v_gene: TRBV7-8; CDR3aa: CASSSKLGGETNAEAFF
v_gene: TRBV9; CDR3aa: CASSVAPGMNTEAFF
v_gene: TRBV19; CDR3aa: CASSPSAQYNEQFF
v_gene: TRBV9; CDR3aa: CASSGGRDRGLRGEAFF
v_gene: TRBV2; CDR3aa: CASIERPGELFF
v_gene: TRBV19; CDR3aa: CASGYRDRGPTEAFF
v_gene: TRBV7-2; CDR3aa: CASSFTGPVRTQYF
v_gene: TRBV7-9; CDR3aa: CASSQRATANTEAFF
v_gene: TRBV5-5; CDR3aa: CASSLVSGREAFF
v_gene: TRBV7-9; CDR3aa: CASSLAGEGYTF
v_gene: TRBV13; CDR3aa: CASSSPTGLNTEAFF
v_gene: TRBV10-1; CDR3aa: CASSELGREETQYF
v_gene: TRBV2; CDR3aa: CASSDHRVGTEAFF
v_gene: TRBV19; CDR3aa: CASQIGRGGRQNTEAFF
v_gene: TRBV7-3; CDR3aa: CASSLEGRGNSPLHF
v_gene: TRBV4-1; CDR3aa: CASSQVDGTANQPQHF
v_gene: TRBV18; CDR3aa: CATHRGYTEAFF
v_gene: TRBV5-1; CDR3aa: CASSKGQVPEAFF
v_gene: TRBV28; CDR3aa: CASTTGGAGNEKLFF
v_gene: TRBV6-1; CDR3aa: CASSGTSGPQETQYF